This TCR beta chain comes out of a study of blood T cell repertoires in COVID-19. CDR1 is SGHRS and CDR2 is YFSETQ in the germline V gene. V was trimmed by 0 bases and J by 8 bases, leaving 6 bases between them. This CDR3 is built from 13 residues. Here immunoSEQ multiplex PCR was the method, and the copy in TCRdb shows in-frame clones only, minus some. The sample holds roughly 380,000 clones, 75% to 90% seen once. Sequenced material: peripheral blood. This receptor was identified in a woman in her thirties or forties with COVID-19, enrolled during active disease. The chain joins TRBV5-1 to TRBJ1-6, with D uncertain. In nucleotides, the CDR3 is TGCGCCAGCAGCTTGGGAGTAGATTCACCCCTCCACTTT. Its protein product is CASSLGVDSPLHF.